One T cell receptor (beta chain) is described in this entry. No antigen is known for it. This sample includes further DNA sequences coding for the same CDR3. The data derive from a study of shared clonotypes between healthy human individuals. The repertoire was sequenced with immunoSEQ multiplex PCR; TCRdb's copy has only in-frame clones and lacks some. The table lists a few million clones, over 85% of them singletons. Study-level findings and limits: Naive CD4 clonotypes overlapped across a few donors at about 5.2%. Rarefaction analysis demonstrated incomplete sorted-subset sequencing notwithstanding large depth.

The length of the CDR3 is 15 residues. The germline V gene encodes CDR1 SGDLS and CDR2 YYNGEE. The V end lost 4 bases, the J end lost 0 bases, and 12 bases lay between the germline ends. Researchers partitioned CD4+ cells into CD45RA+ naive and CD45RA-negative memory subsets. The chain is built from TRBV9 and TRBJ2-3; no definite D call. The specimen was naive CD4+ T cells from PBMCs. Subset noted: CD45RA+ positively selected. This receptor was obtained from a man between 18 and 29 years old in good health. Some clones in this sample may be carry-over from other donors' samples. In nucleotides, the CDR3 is TGTGCCAGCAGCCCACAGAGAACTAGCACAGATACGCAGTATTTT. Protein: CASSPQRTSTDTQYF.